These T cell receptor beta chains were read from a single sample in a study of blood T cell repertoires in COVID-19. This table comes from immunoSEQ multiplex PCR, and its TCRdb copy is limited to in-frame clones, with some not included. The sample lists hundreds of thousands of clones; roughly 87% were seen once. Sequencing used peripheral blood. Every receptor here comes from a man aged 18 to 30 with active or convalescent COVID-19. Each CDR3 is given without its conserved first and last residue.

TRBV6-5,TRBJ2-5,ASSGLAGSQETQY
TRBV2,TRBJ1-1,TSDPKQGKNTEAF
TRBV6-1,TRBJ2-3,ASSETSGYIDTQY
TRBV4-3,TRBJ1-2,ASSRDRGYGYT
TRBV19,TRBJ2-7,ASSIWSGRGGVYEQY
TRBV7-8,TRBJ1-3,ASSFRGAGNTIY
TRBV19,TRBJ2-7,ASSAPGQFPYEQY
TRBV12-3/TRBV12-4,TRBJ1-3,ASSAGAANTIY
TRBV27,TRBJ2-7,ASSRGAPDEQY
TRBV11-3,TRBJ2-1,ASSQRGRTSGAYNEQF
TRBV7-2,TRBJ1-6,ASSFGQGFRSPLH
TRBV6-6,TRBJ2-7,ASSGNRDVIYEQY
TRBV18,TRBJ2-5,ASSPPLAPQGKETQY
TRBV6-5,TRBJ1-6,ASSYRQGHSPLH
TRBV19,TRBJ2-3,ATDTGTDTQY
TRBV11-2,TRBJ2-5,ASSFGRGLGETQY
TRBV5-6,TRBJ2-2,ASRVRQNTGELF
TRBV6-5,TRBJ1-5,ASSLDRNQPQH
TRBV6-5,TRBJ1-2,ASSYRIGGGYT
TRBV20-1,TRBJ2-1,SASGLGGRYNEQF
TRBV5-1,TRBJ1-4,ASQTGTQHPGNEKLF
TRBV5-1,TRBJ2-7,ASSLGRQSDEQY
TRBV4-3,TRBJ2-7,ASSQDRLANDEQY
TRBV2,TRBJ1-5,ASRDRGYSNQPQH
TRBV19,TRBJ2-6,ASSRRGTAGANVLT
TRBV21-1,TRBJ1-5,ASSKFAQDQPQH
TRBV4-3,TRBJ2-1,ASSQDLPSGGAHEQF
TRBV24-1,TRBJ2-7,ATSVTVNEQY
TRBV6-5,TRBJ2-5,ASRSQETQY
TRBV6-5,TRBJ2-3,ASSYWSGGKADTQY
TRBV19,TRBJ1-3,ASSILGSGNTIY
TRBV2,TRBJ2-7,ASSEDRGVEQY
TRBV19,TRBJ2-2,ASSIYYEGAGELF
TRBV7-8,TRBJ1-1,VLRRGLNTEAF
TRBV15,TRBJ2-1,ATSRGLAGGPRSYNEQF
TRBV11-3,TRBJ1-1,ASSRGTGEMGVTEAF
TRBV12-3/TRBV12-4,TRBJ2-1,ASSFSSGGSQF
TRBV9,TRBJ1-3,ASSVDGGIGNTIY